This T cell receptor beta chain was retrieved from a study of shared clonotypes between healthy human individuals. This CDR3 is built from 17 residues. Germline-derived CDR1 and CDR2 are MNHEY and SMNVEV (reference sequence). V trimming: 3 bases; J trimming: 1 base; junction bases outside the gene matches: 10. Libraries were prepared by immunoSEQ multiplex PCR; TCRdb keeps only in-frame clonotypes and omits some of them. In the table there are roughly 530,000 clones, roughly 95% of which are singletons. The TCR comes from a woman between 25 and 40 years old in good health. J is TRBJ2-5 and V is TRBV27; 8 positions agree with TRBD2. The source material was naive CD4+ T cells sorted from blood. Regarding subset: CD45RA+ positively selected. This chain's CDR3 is CASSFHGRAVTQETQYF. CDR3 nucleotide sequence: TGTGCCAGCAGTTTCCACGGGAGGGCCGTGACCCAAGAGACCCAGTACTTC.